A single T cell receptor (beta chain) is shown here with its context. This clone has just a few counts. Its antigen target is currently unknown. Base qualities are missing; no much larger clone stands one base away. The sample contains more than one DNA sequence encoding this CDR3. The data derive from a study of blood T cell repertoires in COVID-19 (dated by TCRdb to about 2020). With respect to the entire study: Collaborator samples came from the United States, Italy and Spain and covered acute and convalescent phases of COVID-19. The prospective study material was composed of cDNA or gDNA derived from T cells, B-cell-depleted T cells, or PBMCs. Subjects who had been exposed to COVID-19, were actively infected with it, or had recovered from it provided the deeply sampled blood TCRbeta repertoires that made up the dataset. The repertoires were made available in a free public database intended to serve as a resource for research on the immune response to SARS-CoV-2. The samples were drawn from the first 160 participants of the ongoing ImmuneRACE study and from over a thousand subjects provided by 6 global collaborators. A de-identified subject ID, COVID-19 status, age in years and sex were almost always included in the sample metadata. Where available, HLA class I and class II types were obtained from metadata supplied by the sample provider rather than from assay-based typing.

On the study overall, not on this receptor specifically: The quantity of clinical and demographic metadata differed by source and by participant and was supplied without curation.

Enrolling through a virtual design, the prospective study's participants ranged in age from roughly 18 to 89 years and lived across roughly 23 United States geographic areas. To assign participants to cohorts, the prospective study relied on clinical history that participants themselves reported in a screening survey and a study questionnaire. Exposed participants were defined as having been in contact with someone with a PCR-confirmed or clinician-diagnosed COVID-19 case within 2 weeks of study entry. In the prospective study, mobile phlebotomists collected whole blood, serum and a nasopharyngeal or oropharyngeal swab from each participant. Additional blood draws and questionnaires over an approximately 2-month period could optionally be provided by prospective study participants. Prospective study blood samples were shipped either frozen or at room temperature before DNA extraction. The CDR1 and CDR2 encoded by the germline V gene are SNHLY and FYNNEI. The CDR3 numbers 13 residues from cysteine through phenylalanine. Solely the CDR3 DNA is kept, with 39 bases framed from the first base. V is reduced by 7 bases and J by 1 base, leaving a spacing of 7 bases between them.

TCRbeta CDR3 regions were amplified from genomic DNA using the immunoSEQ Assay, a bias-controlled multiplex PCR. As for how the authors treated the data: The number of nucleated cells in each sample was estimated from the amplification of reference gene primers within the assay. To quantify the absolute abundance of each unique TCRbeta CDR3 rearrangement, sequence reads were collapsed and filtered. Productive Simpson clonality was computed per sample as the square root of Simpson's diversity index over productive rearrangements. Sourced from immuneACCESS, this table was stored by TCRdb with only in-frame sequences that have V and J called. A share of the clones is absent; for the studies checked, an unresolved V gene accounts for under half, and the remainder has no known explanation. V, J and clone size are those of that table, while D and trimming were read from the DNA. Present in this sample are about 310,000 clones, 85% of which were seen just once. In total, the top ten clones hold 1.5% to 2% of the sample.

The chain links TRBV2 with TRBJ2-2, with no confidently assigned D gene. The TCR was taken from a woman in her twenties or thirties who had been exposed to COVID-19. The sample consisted of PBMCs or T cells enriched from blood (not recorded which). CDR3 protein: CASTYLNTGELFF. The nucleotide sequence is given as TGTGCCAGCACCTATTTGAACACCGGGGAGCTGTTTTTT.